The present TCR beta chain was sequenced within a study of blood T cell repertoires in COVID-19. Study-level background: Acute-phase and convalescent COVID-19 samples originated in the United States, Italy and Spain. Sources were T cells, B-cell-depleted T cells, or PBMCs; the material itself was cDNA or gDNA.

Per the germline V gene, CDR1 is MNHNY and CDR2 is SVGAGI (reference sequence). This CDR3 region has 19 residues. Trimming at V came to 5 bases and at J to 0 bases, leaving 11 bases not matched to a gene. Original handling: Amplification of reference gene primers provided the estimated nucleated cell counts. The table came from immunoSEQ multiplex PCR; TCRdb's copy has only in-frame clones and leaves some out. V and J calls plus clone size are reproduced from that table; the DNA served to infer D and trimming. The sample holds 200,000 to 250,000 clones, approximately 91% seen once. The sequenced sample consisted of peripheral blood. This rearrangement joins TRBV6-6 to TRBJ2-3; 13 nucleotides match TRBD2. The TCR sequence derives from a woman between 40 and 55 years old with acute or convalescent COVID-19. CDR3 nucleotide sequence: TGTGCCAGCAGTCTACTACTAGCGGGGGGGAACCCTAGCACAGATACGCAGTATTTT. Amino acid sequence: CASSLLLAGGNPSTDTQYF.